This T cell receptor beta chain was identified in a study of cytomegalovirus exposure and HLA in healthy donors. This CDR3 is 16 amino acids long. V shed 4 bases and J 5 bases; nucleotides not matched to a gene: 9. Germline lookup yields CDR1 MNHNS and CDR2 SASEGT. TCRdb's copy holds only in-frame clones and misses some; the assay was immunoSEQ multiplex PCR. The repertoire has hundreds of thousands of clones, 88% of them found once; the top ten carry about 0.9%. Source material: PBMCs. This receptor was obtained from a young woman in good health and CMV-seronegative. The V and J genes are TRBV6-1 and TRBJ2-2, with 8 bases identical to TRBD2. The CDR3 region has the DNA TGTGCCAGCAGTGCCGGGACTAGAGGTTTGACCGGGGAGCTGTTTTTT. Translation: CASSAGTRGLTGELFF.